One and the same sample provided the 21 T cell receptor delta chains below, sequenced in a study of delta chains in infants with herpesvirus infections. Reverse transcription of PBMC RNA used primers specific for the gamma and delta chains. TCRdb re-called the RT-PCR reads through CATT. The repertoire holds roughly 1,500 delta-chain clones, with roughly 21% as singletons. Here the sequenced sample was peripheral blood, taken at time point 2 of longitudinal follow-up. Receptors originate from a human donor who was a Ugandan infant, either HIV-exposed or HIV-unexposed (not recorded which).

The J gene is TRDJ1, the V gene TRDV1; 7 positions agree with TRDD3. The CDR3 has 22 residues. CDR1 TSWWSYY and CDR2 QGS come from the germline V gene. J lost 0 bases, V lost 3 bases, and 25 bases had no gene match. The CDR3 here is CALGEFRGLGVPTAPYTDKLIF. CDR3 nucleotide sequence: TGTGCTCTTGGGGAGTTCCGGGGGCTGGGGGTTCCGACAGCCCCTTACACCGATAAACTCATCTTT.

This clone was observed a handful of times. The rearrangement links TRDV1 to TRDJ1; 8 bases agree with TRDD3. This CDR3 is 25 amino acids long. V gave up 2 bases and J gave up 0 bases; unmatched junction bases: 32. In germline, CDR1 is TSWWSYY, CDR2 QGS. CDR3 nucleotides: TGTGCTCTTGGGGAAGGAGTTCTATCCTGGGGGGGGGGATATACTATATTTCCGTACACCGATAAACTCATCTTT. This gives the protein CALGEGVLSWGGGYTIFPYTDKLIF.

The rearrangement uses TRDV1 and TRDJ1; 9 nucleotides align to TRDD3. From germline, CDR1 is TSWWSYY and CDR2 QGS. The CDR3 runs 21 residues. V shed 3 bases, J shed 5 bases, and the junction held 25 bases outside the gene matches. CDR3 DNA: TGTGCTCTTGGGGATTCTAGGGTTCCGATCTGGGGGATCCCCTTTCCGGATAAACTCATCTTT. Its protein product is CALGDSRVPIWGIPFPDKLIF.

This clone is categorized as medium-sized. J is TRDJ1 and V is TRDV1, with 10 bases fitting TRDD3. J lost 3 bases, V lost 2 bases, and 3 bases had no gene match. Germline CDR1 and CDR2: TSWWSYY and QGS. The CDR3 is 15 amino acids. CDR3 sequence (DNA): TGTGCTCTTGGGGAAGGGGGATACGCGCCCGATAAACTCATCTTT. Translated: CALGEGGYAPDKLIF.

This clone was picked up a small number of times. The chain uses TRDV1 and TRDJ1; TRDD3 might be the D (6 bases). The V gene lost 2 bases and the J gene lost 2 bases, with 27 bases spanning the gap. The CDR3 covers 20 residues. From germline, CDR1 is TSWWSYY and CDR2 QGS. The CDR3 sequence is CALGETSTFTGSRGTDKLIF. Here the CDR3 DNA reads TGTGCTCTTGGGGAAACATCAACCTTTACTGGGTCACGGGGGACCGATAAACTCATCTTT.

This clone was observed a handful of times. The genes are TRDV1 and TRDJ1, with 9 bases aligning to TRDD3. Per the germline V gene, CDR1 is TSWWSYY and CDR2 is QGS. V lost 4 bases to trimming and J lost 0 bases; unmatched junction nucleotides: 12. The CDR3 runs 18 residues. CDR3 sequence (DNA): TGTGCTCTTGGGGCCTCGGACTGGGGGACCGGGTACACCGATAAACTCATCTTT. This gives the protein CALGASDWGTGYTDKLIF.

The sample holds a few counts of this clone. This chain joins TRDV1 and TRDJ1, with 9 bases matching TRDD3. V was pared by 3 bases and J by 4 bases, with 21 bases of the junction left unmatched. Germline CDR1 TSWWSYY, CDR2 QGS. The CDR3 sequence is 20 residues long. CDR3 bases: TGTGCTCTTGGGGACGGCCTTCTTGTCACTGGGGGAGGTGTGAGCGATAAACTCATCTTT. Translated: CALGDGLLVTGGGVSDKLIF.

This clone was seen only a few times. The J gene is TRDJ1, the V gene TRDV1; 11 positions agree with TRDD3. The CDR3 is 17 residues long. V trimming: 2 bases; J trimming: 4 bases; junction bases outside the gene matches: 9. The germline V gene has CDR1 TSWWSYY and CDR2 QGS. Here the CDR3 reads CALGEGGRTGGYDKLIF. CDR3 bases: TGTGCTCTTGGGGAAGGGGGGAGAACTGGGGGATACGATAAACTCATCTTT.

This clone was seen just once. The chain has TRDV1 and TRDJ1; a possible D gene is TRDD3 (7 bases). CDR1 and CDR2 (germline): TSWWSYY, QGS. V dropped 3 bases and J dropped 0 bases, with 47 bases sitting between them. The CDR3 has 27 amino acids. The CDR3 DNA follows: TGTGCTCTTGGGGACCGTTCGGGCCTCCTACTCTTACTGGAGGGGGAGCTGGGGGTATTGGACACCGATAAACTCATCTTT. Amino acid sequence: CALGDRSGLLLLLEGELGVLDTDKLIF.

This clone was seen a few times. V is TRDV1 and J is TRDJ1, with D perhaps matching TRDD3 (5 bases). Germline assignment: CDR1 TSWWSYY and CDR2 QGS. The V and J ends lost 1 base and 0 bases respectively, with 36 bases between them. The CDR3 has 24 residues. The chain's CDR3 is CALGEQEVEVLLWGLEPYTDKLIF. The CDR3 DNA sequence: TGTGCTCTTGGGGAACAGGAAGTAGAGGTACTCCTGTGGGGACTTGAACCCTACACCGATAAACTCATCTTT.

Judged by abundance, this clone is large. The chain links TRDV3 to TRDJ1, with 10 bases matching TRDD3. There are 21 residues in the CDR3. Germline V gene data show CDR1 as TVYSNPD and CDR2 as GDNSRS (reference sequence). V was clipped by 4 bases and J by 0 bases; unmatched bases: 26. CDR3 protein: CACHGTPNVLGDWLYTDKLIF. CDR3 DNA sequence: TGTGCCTGTCACGGCACACCGAATGTACTGGGGGATTGGCTTTACACCGATAAACTCATCTTT.

This clone is labeled as medium-sized. This CDR3 reads CALGRKVQGPRYGDDKLIF. CDR3 sequence (DNA): TGTGCTCTTGGGAGAAAGGTTCAGGGTCCCCGTTATGGTGACGATAAACTCATCTTT. The chain combines TRDV1 with TRDJ1; D remains ambiguous. This CDR3 region has 19 residues. CDR1 TSWWSYY and CDR2 QGS come from the germline V gene. The V gene lost 5 bases and the J gene lost 4 bases, with 29 bases spanning the gap.

On this clone itself: This may be a read error, as it is one base from a much larger clone. This sequence joins TRDV1 and TRDJ1; 9 nucleotides line up with TRDD2. The CDR3 spans 19 residues. The trim removed 9 bases at V and 2 bases at J, leaving 22 bases unmatched. The V gene's germline CDR1 is TSWWSYY and CDR2 QGS. The CDR3 loop reads CALIAFLRTGAPSTDKLIF. The CDR3 DNA sequence: TGTGCTCTCATAGCCTTCCTACGGACTGGGGCTCCCTCAACCGATAAACTCATCTTT.

The chain's CDR3 is CALGEASGRSAGGYRKADKLIF. The CDR3 DNA is TGTGCTCTTGGGGAGGCTTCGGGGAGGAGCGCTGGGGGATATAGAAAGGCCGATAAACTCATCTTT. The chain employs TRDV1 and TRDJ1; 10 nucleotides align to TRDD3. This CDR3 is 22 amino acids long. Germline V CDR1 and CDR2: TSWWSYY, QGS. Trimming removed 3 bases from V and 3 bases from J; junction bases left unmatched: 25.

By frequency in the sample, this clone is large. V is TRDV2 and J is TRDJ1; D call uncertain. Deletions cut 3 bases from V and 0 bases from J, with 28 bases between. The CDR3 is made up of 20 amino acids. Germline V gives CDR1 GEAIGNYY, CDR2 EKD. This CDR3 is CACDSPCRGHHVRYTDKLIF. The CDR3 nucleotides read TGTGCCTGTGACTCCCCTTGCAGGGGCCACCACGTTCGGTACACCGATAAACTCATCTTT.

Concerning this clone: This could be a read error, since a much larger clone is one nucleotide away. The chain uses TRDV1 and TRDJ1; D unclear. V lost 2 bases, J lost 0 bases, and 22 bases lay in between. CDR1 and CDR2 (germline): TSWWSYY, QGS. There are 19 residues in the CDR3. CDR3 amino acids: CALGENRCGPTTYTDKLIF. In DNA form, the CDR3 reads TGTGCTCTTGGGGAAAATCGGTGCGGTCCCACCACGTACACCGATAAACTCATCTTT.

Concerning this clone: At one of its ends the junction is not consistent with the germline gene, which may arise from a read error. This chain connects TRDV1 to TRDJ1; 9 bases align to TRDD3. The CDR3 extends over 22 amino acids. Germline values: CDR1 TSWWSYY, CDR2 QGS. The CDR3, as DNA: TGTGCTCTTGAGGAAAAGGGGTCCTGGGGGATCCCCAAACAGAGGGGCACCGATAAACTCATCTTT. It specifies CALEEKGSWGIPKQRGTDKLIF.

The V gene is TRDV1, the J gene TRDJ1; 11 bases are shared with TRDD3. This CDR3 contains 20 residues. The V and J ends lost 5 bases and 0 bases, in that order; junction bases with no gene match: 17. Germline V CDR1 and CDR2: TSWWSYY, QGS. CDR3 DNA sequence: TGTGCTCTTGGGAAGGGCCGATACCGAGTACTGGGGGATAACACCGATAAACTCATCTTT. Its protein product is CALGKGRYRVLGDNTDKLIF.

This clone is medium-sized within its sample. The rearrangement joins TRDV1 to TRDJ2; D remains unclear. Germline V gives CDR1 TSWWSYY, CDR2 QGS. Trimming removed 5 bases from V and 5 bases from J, with 3 bases in between. The CDR3 is 11 amino acids. The CDR3, as DNA: TGTGCTCTTGGGAAAACAGCACAACTCTTCTTT. Translated: CALGKTAQLFF.

This clone turned up a few times. This chain links TRDV3 with TRDJ1; 9 bases align to TRDD3. The CDR3 loop spans 18 amino acids. Germline V gene data show CDR1 as TVYSNPD and CDR2 as GDNSRS (reference sequence). The V segment lost 4 bases and the J segment 0 bases; nucleotides outside the gene matches: 18. CDR3 protein: CASLKRLGDPVYTDKLIF. The DNA for the CDR3 is TGTGCCTCGCTTAAGAGACTGGGGGACCCTGTGTACACCGATAAACTCATCTTT.

The chain carries TRDV1 and TRDJ1; D gene uncertain. CDR3 length: 17 amino acids. Between the trimmed V and J ends, which lost 0 bases and 3 bases, there was a span of 17 bases. Germline assignment: CDR1 TSWWSYY and CDR2 QGS. CDR3 DNA: TGTGCTCTTGGGGAACTTGAACCGCGGGTAGGGGCCGATAAACTCATCTTT. This translates into CALGELEPRVGADKLIF.